This is a list of T cell receptor beta chains from one sample in a study of response to subunit inactivated influenza vaccine. TCRdb used MiXCR to reprocess the RT-PCR reads, holding one entry per CDR3 protein. The repertoire includes approximately 570,000 distinct CDR3 sequences, 7.6% of them detected once, and 13% sits in the top ten. The source material was PBMCs from blood, sampled 23 to 25 months after vaccination. Receptors were obtained from a man aged 45-69 years who received an inactivated influenza vaccine. Each CDR3 is given with its conserved first and last residue. Fields, in order: clone size, V gene, CDR3 protein. Clone size is shown for a subset of rows, as once, few, many or a class of expanded clone.

many	TRBV28	CASSSPTGINEQFF
.	TRBV6-5	CASSYRGFVVENEQFF
few	TRBV4-3	CASSQDGLSYEQYF
many	TRBV10-3	CAIRGASYNEQFF
few	TRBV5-1	CASSLDRAGGELFF
.	TRBV15	CATSRETSGEGGELFF
many	TRBV15	CATSRDREQYF
.	TRBV29-1	CSVLLQMNTEAFF
many	TRBV7-2	CASKSGVQETQYF
.	TRBV5-1	CASSLAWGAPSSETQYF
.	TRBV7-3	CASSLTSGRASSYNEQFF
many	TRBV5-6	CASSLGGRQFF
many	TRBV28	CASSPGQTLDSPYGYTF
many	TRBV7-2	CASSPQATNEKLFF
many	TRBV10-3	CAISESLSGNGADTQYF
few	TRBV3-1	CASSRPGTGGEQYF
many	TRBV28	CASSFAQGRYEQYF
.	TRBV5-4	CASSEKNNEQFF
few	TRBV13	CASSLAGRLATNEKLFF
few	TRBV28	CASSFLLSRNTEAFF
few	TRBV4-1	CASSQYLLAGNSYEQYF
.	TRBV7-8	CASSLTGGPSDTQYF
few	TRBV12-3/TRBV12-4	CASSFVTTDTQYF
many	TRBV7-8	CASSRTGREQYF
few	TRBV20-1	CSARAQGVVETQYF
many	TRBV4-3	CASSQDRREAYGYTF
few	TRBV7-6	CASSPIAGGPPNEQFF
.	TRBV18	CASSSTWRFSGNTIYF
many	TRBV3-1	CASSLPSSYEQYF
.	TRBV7-6	CASSLLAGSWLETQYF
many	TRBV6-1	CASSEFAVTGQPQHF
few	TRBV10-3	CAISEFSGKNNEQFF
.	TRBV4-2	CASSQDPTVSGNTIYF
many	TRBV20-1	CSAQSSGANGPQHF
.	TRBV7-2	CASRKNGRTGELFF
few	TRBV30	CAWSITVNQPQHF
.	TRBV7-7	CASSPGLAPGTDTQYF
few	TRBV10-3	CATTRDLGEQYF
many	TRBV5-1	CASSSGQGSDTQYF
.	TRBV2	CASSATNTGGGTDTQYF
many	TRBV4-2	CASSQGTGINEQFF
.	TRBV7-2	CASSSKGAGGSYEQYF
few	TRBV12-3/TRBV12-4	CASRLQAGEGTQYF
few	TRBV5-1	CASRWTSGLYEQYF
few	TRBV14	CASSQQVGTGELFF
few	TRBV4-3	CASSRGKGMTDTQYF
few	TRBV9	CASSPRGMYNEQFF
.	TRBV2	CASSLSGTGVAGELFF
few	TRBV5-6	CASSSAGSGVQFTGELFF
many	TRBV29-1	CSVRPSRGVETQYF
many	TRBV5-1	CASSLGGNQETQYF
few	TRBV7-9	CASSLDGFWALHF
many	TRBV7-9	CASSLNDEQFF